What follows describes a single T cell receptor (beta chain). Its antigen remains unknown. The data derive from a study of blood T cells in healthy people across ages. About 10 milliliters of peripheral blood were drawn from each donor into EDTA-treated tubes. Alongside a J-beta primer mix, a sample-barcoded 5' primer served in a second PCR lasting about 6 to 12 cycles. MiXCR was run by TCRdb on the 5' RACE reads, yielding one entry per CDR3 protein. The sample records 1.5 million to 2 million distinct CDR3 sequences, roughly two fifths being singletons. Study observations and caveats: From one million sequenced T cells, diversity estimates were lower bounds. Conclusively comparing naive with antigen-experienced cells was impossible with unsorted PBMCs. Measured against age, TCR beta diversity per million T cells decreased in a roughly linear manner.

The germline gives CDR1 SGHRS, CDR2 YFSETQ. The length of the CDR3 is 15 residues. The ends were cut back, 0 bases at V and 2 bases at J, with 12 bases in the middle. This sequence was found in a human donor in good health. The chain employs TRBV5-1 and TRBJ2-7; weak D call: TRBD1 (6 bases). Sequencing used blood. CDR3 region: CASSLATGITYEQYF. The CDR3 DNA follows: TGCGCCAGCAGCTTGGCCACAGGGATCACCTACGAGCAGTACTTC.